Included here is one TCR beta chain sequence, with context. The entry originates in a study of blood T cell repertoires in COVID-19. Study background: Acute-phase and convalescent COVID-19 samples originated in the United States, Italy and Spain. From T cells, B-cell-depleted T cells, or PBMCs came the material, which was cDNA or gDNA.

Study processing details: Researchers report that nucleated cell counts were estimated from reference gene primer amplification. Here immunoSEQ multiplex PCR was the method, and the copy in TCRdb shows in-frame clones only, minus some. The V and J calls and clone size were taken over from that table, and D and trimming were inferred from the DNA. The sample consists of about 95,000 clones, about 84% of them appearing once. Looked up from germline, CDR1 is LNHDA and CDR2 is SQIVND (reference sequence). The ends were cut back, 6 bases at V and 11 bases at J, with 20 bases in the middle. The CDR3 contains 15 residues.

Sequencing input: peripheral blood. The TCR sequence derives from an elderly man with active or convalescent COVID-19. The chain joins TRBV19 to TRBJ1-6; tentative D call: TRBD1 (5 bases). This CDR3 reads CASSRTWLGSTPLHF. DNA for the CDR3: TGTGCCAGTAGCCGGACATGGTTGGGGTCGACACCCCTCCACTTT.